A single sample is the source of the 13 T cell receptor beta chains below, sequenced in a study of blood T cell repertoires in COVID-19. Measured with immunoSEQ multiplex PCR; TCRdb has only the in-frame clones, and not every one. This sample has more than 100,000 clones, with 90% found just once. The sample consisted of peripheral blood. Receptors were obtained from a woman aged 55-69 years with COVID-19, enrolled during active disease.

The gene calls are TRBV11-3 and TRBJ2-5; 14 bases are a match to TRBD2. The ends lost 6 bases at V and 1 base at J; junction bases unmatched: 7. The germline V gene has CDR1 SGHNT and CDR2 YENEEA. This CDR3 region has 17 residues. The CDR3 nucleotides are TGTGCCAGCAGTGGCGGACTAGCGGGGGGTACCCAAGAGACCCAGTACTTC. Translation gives CASSGGLAGGTQETQYF.

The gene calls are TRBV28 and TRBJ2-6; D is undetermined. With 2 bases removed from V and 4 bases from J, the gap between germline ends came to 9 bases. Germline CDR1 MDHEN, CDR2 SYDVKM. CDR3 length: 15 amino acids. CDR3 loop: CASSLADSGANVLTF. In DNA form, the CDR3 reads TGTGCCAGCAGTTTAGCAGACTCCGGGGCCAACGTCCTGACTTTC.

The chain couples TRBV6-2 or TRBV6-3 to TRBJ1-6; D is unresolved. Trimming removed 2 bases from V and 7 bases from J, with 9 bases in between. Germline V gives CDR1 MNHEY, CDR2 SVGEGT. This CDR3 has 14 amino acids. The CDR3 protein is CASSYIQANSPLHF. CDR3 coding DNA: TGTGCCAGCAGTTACATCCAGGCCAATTCACCCCTCCACTTT.

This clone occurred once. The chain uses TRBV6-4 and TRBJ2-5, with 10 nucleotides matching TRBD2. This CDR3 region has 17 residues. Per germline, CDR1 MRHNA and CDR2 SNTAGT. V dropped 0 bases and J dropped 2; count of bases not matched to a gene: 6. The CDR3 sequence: CASSDSRLAGLQETQYF. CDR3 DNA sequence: TGTGCCAGCAGTGACTCTCGACTAGCGGGTCTTCAAGAGACCCAGTACTTC.

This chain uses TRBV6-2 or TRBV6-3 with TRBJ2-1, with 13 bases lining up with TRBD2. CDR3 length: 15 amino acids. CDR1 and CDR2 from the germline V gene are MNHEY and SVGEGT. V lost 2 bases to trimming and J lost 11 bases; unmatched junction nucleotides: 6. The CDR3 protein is CASSYHTSGGAQQFF. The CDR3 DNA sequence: TGTGCCAGCAGTTACCACACTAGCGGGGGGGCCCAGCAGTTCTTC.

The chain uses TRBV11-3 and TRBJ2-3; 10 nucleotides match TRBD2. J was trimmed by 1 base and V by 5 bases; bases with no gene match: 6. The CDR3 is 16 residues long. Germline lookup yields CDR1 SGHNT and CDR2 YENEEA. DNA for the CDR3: TGTGCCAGCAGCCCGTTTGGGACTAGCGGCACAGATACGCAGTATTTT. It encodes CASSPFGTSGTDTQYF.

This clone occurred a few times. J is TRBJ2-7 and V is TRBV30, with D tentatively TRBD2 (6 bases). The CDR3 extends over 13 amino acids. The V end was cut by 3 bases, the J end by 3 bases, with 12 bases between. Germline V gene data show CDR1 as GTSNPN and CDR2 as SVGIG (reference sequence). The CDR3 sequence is CAWSAGLYYEQYF. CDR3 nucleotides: TGTGCCTGGAGCGCGGGACTGTACTACGAGCAGTACTTC.

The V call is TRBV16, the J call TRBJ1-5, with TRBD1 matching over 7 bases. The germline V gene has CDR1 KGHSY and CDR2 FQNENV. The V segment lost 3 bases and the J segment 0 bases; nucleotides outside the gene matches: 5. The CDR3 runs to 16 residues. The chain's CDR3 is CASSQGTDYSNQPQHF. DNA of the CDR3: TGTGCCAGCAGCCAGGGGACAGATTATAGCAATCAGCCCCAGCATTTT.

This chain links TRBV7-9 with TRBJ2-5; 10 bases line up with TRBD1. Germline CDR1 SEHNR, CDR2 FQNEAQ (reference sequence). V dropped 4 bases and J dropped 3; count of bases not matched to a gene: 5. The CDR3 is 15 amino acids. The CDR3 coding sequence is TGTGCCAGCAGCTCCTGGACAGGGGGTGAAGAGACCCAGTACTTC. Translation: CASSSWTGGEETQYF.

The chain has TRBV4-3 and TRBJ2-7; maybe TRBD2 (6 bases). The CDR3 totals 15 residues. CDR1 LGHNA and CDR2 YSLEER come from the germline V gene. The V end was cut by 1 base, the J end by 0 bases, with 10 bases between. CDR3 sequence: CASSQVVTSSYEQYF. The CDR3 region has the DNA TGCGCCAGCAGCCAAGTCGTGACTAGCTCCTACGAGCAGTACTTC.

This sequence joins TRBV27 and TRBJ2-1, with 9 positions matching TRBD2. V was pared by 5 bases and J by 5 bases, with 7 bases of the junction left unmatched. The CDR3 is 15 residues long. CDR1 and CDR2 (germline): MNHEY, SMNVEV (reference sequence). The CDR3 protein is CASSQSGGQNNEQFF. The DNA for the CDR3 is TGTGCCAGCAGTCAGAGCGGGGGGCAAAACAATGAGCAGTTCTTC.

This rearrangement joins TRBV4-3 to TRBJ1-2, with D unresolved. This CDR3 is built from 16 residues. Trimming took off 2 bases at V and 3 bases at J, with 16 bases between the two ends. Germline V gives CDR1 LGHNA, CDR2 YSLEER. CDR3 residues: CASSQTPGSGDYGYTF. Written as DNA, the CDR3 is TGCGCCAGCAGCCAAACTCCCGGGTCCGGGGACTATGGCTACACCTTC.

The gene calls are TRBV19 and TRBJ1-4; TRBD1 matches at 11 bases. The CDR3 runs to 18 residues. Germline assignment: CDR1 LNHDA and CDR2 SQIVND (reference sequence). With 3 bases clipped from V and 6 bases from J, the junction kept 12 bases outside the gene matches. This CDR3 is CASSIPRGQGGPHEKLFF. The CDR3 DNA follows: TGTGCCAGTAGTATCCCGAGGGGACAGGGGGGCCCCCATGAAAAACTGTTTTTT.